This T cell receptor beta chain was documented in a study of T cells in Graves' hyperthyroidism and ophthalmopathy. Looking at the study overall: Specimen type is peripheral blood, collected at initial diagnosis prior to any treatment. Overall study findings and caveats: Expanded thyroid clonotypes (above 0.001) were mostly also found in blood.

Uncontrolled infection, other autoimmune disease, pregnancy or lactation disqualified patients from enrolment. This clonotype was detected ten times or more. The antigen is unknown. The ends were cut back, 3 bases at V and 2 bases at J, with 22 bases in the middle. The CDR3 length is 18 residues. Looked up from germline, CDR1 is MNHNS and CDR2 is SASEGT. TCR beta CDR3 region amplification was performed from RNA transcripts. Primed by the HTBI set, a first-round RT-PCR was run on the TCR CDR3. MiXCR, applied by TCRdb to the multiplex PCR reads, yields one record per CDR3 protein. The top ten clones hold 20% to 25% of a sample with roughly 360,000 distinct CDR3 sequences, about 13% of them seen once.

The sequenced sample consisted of blood. The origin of this receptor is a man aged 25 to 45 with Graves' hyperthyroidism that later progressed to Graves' ophthalmopathy. The chain is built from TRBV6-1 and TRBJ1-1; D uncertain. The CDR3, as DNA: TGTGCCAGCAGTGATCCCCCTATCTGGGTTGGGAGTAACACTGAAGCTTTCTTT. Translated: CASSDPPIWVGSNTEAFF.